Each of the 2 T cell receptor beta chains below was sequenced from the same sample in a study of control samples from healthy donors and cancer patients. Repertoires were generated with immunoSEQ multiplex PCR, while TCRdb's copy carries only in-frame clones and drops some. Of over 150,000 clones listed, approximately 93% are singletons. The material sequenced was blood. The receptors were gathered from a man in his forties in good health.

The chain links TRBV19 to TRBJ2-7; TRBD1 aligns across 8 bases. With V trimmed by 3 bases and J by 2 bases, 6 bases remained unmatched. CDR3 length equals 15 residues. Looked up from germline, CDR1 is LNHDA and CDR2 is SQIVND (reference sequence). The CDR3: CASSIGTGRTYEQYF. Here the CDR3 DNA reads TGTGCCAGTAGTATCGGGACAGGTCGTACCTACGAGCAGTACTTC.

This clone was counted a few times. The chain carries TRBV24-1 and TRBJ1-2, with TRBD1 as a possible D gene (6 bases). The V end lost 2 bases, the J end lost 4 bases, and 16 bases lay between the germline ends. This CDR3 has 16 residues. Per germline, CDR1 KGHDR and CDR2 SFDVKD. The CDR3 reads CATSDWNAGAIYGYTF. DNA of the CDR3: TGTGCCACCAGTGATTGGAACGCGGGGGCAATCTATGGCTACACCTTC.